Presented here are 8 T cell receptor beta chains from one specimen sequenced in a study of blood T cell repertoires in COVID-19. The assay was immunoSEQ multiplex PCR, and TCRdb's table has in-frame clones only and misses some. The data contain about 200,000 clones, under 90% of them singletons. Sequenced input: peripheral blood. The receptors here all came from a woman of 80 years or more with COVID-19, enrolled during active disease.

This chain joins TRBV6-5 and TRBJ2-4; D remains unclear. This CDR3 is 16 amino acids long. V gave up 0 bases and J gave up 0 bases, with 9 bases separating them. Germline V lookup: CDR1 MNHEY, CDR2 SVGAGI. In DNA, the CDR3 is TGTGCCAGCAGTTACTCCATGAGCCTAGCCAAAAACATTCAGTACTTC. It encodes CASSYSMSLAKNIQYF.

This chain links TRBV28 with TRBJ1-3; weak D call: TRBD1 (6 bases). The CDR3 covers 17 residues. Trimming removed 4 bases at V and 0 bases at J, with 16 bases between. The germline gives CDR1 MDHEN, CDR2 SYDVKM. In nucleotides, the CDR3 is TGTGCCAGCAGTTCCTCCTCGGGACACCGCTCTGGAAACACCATATATTTT. It encodes CASSSSSGHRSGNTIYF.

This chain uses TRBV9 with TRBJ1-3; TRBD1 aligns across 8 bases. V shed 2 bases, J shed 0 bases, and the junction held 4 bases outside the gene matches. The CDR3 has 16 amino acids. The V gene's germline CDR1 is SGDLS and CDR2 YYNGEE. The CDR3 reads CASSVQGASSGNTIYF. The CDR3 coding sequence is TGTGCCAGCAGCGTTCAGGGGGCTAGCTCTGGAAACACCATATATTTT.

V usage is TRBV15 and J usage is TRBJ2-1; 12 bases agree with TRBD2. V lost 2 bases, J lost 8 bases, and 4 bases stayed unmatched. Looked up from germline, CDR1 is LNHNV and CDR2 is YYDKDF (reference sequence). The CDR3 consists of 15 residues. For the CDR3, the DNA is TGTGCCACCAGCAGACTAGCGGGAGGGCCCCATGAGCAGTTCTTC. Translated, it gives CATSRLAGGPHEQFF. The complete variable domain, with remaining parts taken from reference TRBV15 and TRBJ2-1, reads DAMVIQNPRYQVTQFGKPVTLSCSQTLNHNVMYWYQQKSSQAPKLLFHYYDKDFNNEADTPDNFQSRRPNTSFCFLDIRSPGLGDTAMYLCATSRLAGGPHEQFFGPGTRLTVL.

The chain recombines TRBV2 with TRBJ2-2; 9 bases fit TRBD2. After removal of 7 bases from V and 4 bases from J, the junction contained 10 bases not matched to a gene. There are 16 residues in the CDR3. From germline, CDR1 is SNHLY and CDR2 FYNNEI. The CDR3, as DNA: TGTGCCAGCACCAGACTAGCGGCGCTCTCCACCGGGGAGCTGTTTTTT. Translated, it gives CASTRLAALSTGELFF.

This chain uses TRBV15 with TRBJ2-1, with 16 bases identical to TRBD2. Germline V gives CDR1 LNHNV, CDR2 YYDKDF (reference sequence). Trimming cost V 4 bases and J 10 bases; bases outside gene matches: 10. The CDR3 spans 17 residues. This chain's CDR3 is CATSTGTSGRANLEQFF. CDR3 bases: TGTGCCACCAGCACCGGGACTAGCGGGAGGGCCAATCTGGAGCAGTTCTTC.

This chain connects TRBV5-1 to TRBJ1-4; 7 bases line up with TRBD1. Germline V gene lookup returns CDR1 SGHRS and CDR2 YFSETQ. This CDR3 is built from 14 residues. Germline trimming cut 4 bases from V and 8 bases from J; bases unmatched to any gene: 8. The CDR3 DNA follows: TGCGCCAGCAGCGGAACAGGGGCGGGGGAAAAACTGTTTTTT. This gives the protein CASSGTGAGEKLFF.

This clone was observed once. V is TRBV11-3 and J is TRBJ2-1, with D perhaps matching TRBD1 (5 bases). This CDR3 is built from 14 residues. The V end was cut by 6 bases, the J end by 2 bases, with 11 bases between. CDR1 is SGHNT and CDR2 is YENEEA in the germline V gene. The CDR3 DNA reads TGTGCCAGCAGTCATATAGGGGCCTACAATGAGCAGTTCTTC. As protein: CASSHIGAYNEQFF.